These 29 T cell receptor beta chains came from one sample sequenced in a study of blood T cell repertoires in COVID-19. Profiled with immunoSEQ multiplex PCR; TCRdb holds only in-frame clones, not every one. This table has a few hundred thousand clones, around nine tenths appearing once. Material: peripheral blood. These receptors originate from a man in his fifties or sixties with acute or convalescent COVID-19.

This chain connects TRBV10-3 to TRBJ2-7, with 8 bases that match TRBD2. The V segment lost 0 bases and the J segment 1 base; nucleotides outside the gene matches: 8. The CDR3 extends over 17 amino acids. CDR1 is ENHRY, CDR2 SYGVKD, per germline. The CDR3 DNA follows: TGTGCCATCAGTGAGTCGCGGGCGCGGGGGGCTTCCTACGAGCAGTACTTC. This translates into CAISESRARGASYEQYF.

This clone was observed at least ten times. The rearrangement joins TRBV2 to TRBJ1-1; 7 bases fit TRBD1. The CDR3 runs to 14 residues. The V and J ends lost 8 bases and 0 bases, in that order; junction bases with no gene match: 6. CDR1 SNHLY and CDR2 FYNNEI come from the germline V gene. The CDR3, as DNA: TGTGCCAGCGTTAGACAGGGATTGAACACTGAAGCTTTCTTT. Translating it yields CASVRQGLNTEAFF.

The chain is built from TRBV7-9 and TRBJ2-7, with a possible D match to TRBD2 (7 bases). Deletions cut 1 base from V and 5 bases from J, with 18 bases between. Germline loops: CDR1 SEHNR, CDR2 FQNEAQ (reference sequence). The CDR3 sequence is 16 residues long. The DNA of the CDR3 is TGTGCCAGCAGCTTAGGCGCTGGCAGGGGAGGGGACGAGCAGTACTTC. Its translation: CASSLGAGRGGDEQYF.

This CDR3 reads CASSQDEVAGVNEQFF. Here the CDR3 DNA reads TGTGCCAGCAGCCAAGATGAAGTAGCGGGGGTGAATGAGCAGTTCTTC. The J gene is TRBJ2-1, the V gene TRBV4-2; TRBD2 agrees at 9 bases. The CDR3 loop spans 16 amino acids. V shed 0 bases, J shed 7 bases, and the junction held 7 bases outside the gene matches. Germline loops: CDR1 LGHNA, CDR2 YNFKEQ.

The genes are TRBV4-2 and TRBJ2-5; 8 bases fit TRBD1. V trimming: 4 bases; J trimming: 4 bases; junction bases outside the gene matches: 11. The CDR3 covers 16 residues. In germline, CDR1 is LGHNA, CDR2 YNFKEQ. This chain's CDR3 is CASSLVDTGGGETQYF. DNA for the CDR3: TGTGCCAGCAGCCTTGTAGATACAGGGGGAGGAGAGACCCAGTACTTC.

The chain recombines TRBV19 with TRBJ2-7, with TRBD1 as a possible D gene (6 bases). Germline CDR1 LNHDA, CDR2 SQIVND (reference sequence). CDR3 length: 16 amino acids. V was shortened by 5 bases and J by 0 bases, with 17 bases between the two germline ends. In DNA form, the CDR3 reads TGTGCCAGTAGTCAGCGGACAGATGGAAGCTCCTACGAGCAGTACTTC. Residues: CASSQRTDGSSYEQYF.

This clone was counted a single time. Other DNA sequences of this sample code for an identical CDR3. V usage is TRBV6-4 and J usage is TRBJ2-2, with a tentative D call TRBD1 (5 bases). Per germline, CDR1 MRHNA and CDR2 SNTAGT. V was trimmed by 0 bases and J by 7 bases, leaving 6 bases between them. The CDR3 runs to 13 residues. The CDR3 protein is CASSDSRGGELFF. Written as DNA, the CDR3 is TGTGCCAGCAGTGACTCAAGGGGCGGGGAGCTGTTTTTT.

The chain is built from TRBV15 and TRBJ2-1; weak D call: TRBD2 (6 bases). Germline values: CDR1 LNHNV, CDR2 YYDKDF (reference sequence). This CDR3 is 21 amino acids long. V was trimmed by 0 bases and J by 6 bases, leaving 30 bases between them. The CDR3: CATSRDRWLATPWRLVNEQFF. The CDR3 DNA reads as TGTGCCACCAGCAGAGATCGATGGCTAGCGACCCCCTGGAGGCTTGTCAATGAGCAGTTCTTC.

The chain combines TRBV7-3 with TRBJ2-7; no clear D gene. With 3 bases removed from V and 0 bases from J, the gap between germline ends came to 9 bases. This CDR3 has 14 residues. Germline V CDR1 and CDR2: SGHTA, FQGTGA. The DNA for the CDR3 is TGTGCCAGCAGCTTGACTTATAGCTCCTACGAGCAGTACTTC. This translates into CASSLTYSSYEQYF.

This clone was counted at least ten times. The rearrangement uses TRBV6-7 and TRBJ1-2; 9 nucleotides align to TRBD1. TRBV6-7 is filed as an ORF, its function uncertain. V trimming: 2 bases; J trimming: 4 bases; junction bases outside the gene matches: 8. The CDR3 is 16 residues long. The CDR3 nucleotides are TGTGCCAGCAGTTACCGTCCCGGGACAGGGCGCTATGGCTACACCTTC. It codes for CASSYRPGTGRYGYTF.

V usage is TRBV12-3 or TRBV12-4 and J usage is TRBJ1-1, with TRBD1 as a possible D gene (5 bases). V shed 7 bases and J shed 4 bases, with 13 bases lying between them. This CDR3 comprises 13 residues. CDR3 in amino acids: CASTLNGGTEAFF. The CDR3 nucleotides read TGTGCCAGCACCCTTAACGGGGGCACTGAAGCTTTCTTT.

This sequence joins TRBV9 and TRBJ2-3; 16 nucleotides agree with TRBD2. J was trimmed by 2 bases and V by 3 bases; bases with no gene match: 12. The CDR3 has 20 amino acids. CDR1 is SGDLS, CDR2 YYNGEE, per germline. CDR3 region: CASSDYPGTSGGVDTDTQYF. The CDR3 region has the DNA TGTGCCAGCAGCGACTACCCCGGGACTAGCGGGGGGGTTGACACAGATACGCAGTATTTT.

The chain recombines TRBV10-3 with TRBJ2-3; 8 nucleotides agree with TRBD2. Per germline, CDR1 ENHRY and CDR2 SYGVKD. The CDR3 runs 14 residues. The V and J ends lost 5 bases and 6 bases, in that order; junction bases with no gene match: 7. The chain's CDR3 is CAISLSGGRDTQYF. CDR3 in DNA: TGTGCCATCAGTTTGAGCGGGGGTAGGGATACGCAGTATTTT.

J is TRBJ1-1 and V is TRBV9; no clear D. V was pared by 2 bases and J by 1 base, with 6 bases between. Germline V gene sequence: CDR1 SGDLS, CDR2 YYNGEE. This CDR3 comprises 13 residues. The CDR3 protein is CASSVEGNTEAFF. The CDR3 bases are TGTGCCAGCAGCGTGGAGGGGAACACTGAAGCTTTCTTT.

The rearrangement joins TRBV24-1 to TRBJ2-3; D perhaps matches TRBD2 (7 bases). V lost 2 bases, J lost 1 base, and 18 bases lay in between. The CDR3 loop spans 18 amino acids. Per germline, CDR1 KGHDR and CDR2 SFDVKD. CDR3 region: CATSDWSLGGLGTDTQYF. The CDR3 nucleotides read TGTGCCACCAGTGATTGGAGCCTCGGGGGGCTGGGCACAGATACGCAGTATTTT.

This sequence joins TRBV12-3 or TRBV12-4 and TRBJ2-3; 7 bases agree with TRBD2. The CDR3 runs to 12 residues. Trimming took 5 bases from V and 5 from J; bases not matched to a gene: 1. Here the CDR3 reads CASSGGGDTQYF. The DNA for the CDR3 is TGTGCCAGCAGTGGCGGGGGAGATACGCAGTATTTT.

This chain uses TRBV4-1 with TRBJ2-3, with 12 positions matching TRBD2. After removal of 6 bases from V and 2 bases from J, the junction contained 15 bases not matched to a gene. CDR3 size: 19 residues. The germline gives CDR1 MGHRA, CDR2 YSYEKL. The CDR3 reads CASRRASGGVGQLTDTQYF. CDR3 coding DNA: TGCGCCAGCAGGCGGGCTAGCGGGGGGGTAGGTCAACTCACAGATACGCAGTATTTT.

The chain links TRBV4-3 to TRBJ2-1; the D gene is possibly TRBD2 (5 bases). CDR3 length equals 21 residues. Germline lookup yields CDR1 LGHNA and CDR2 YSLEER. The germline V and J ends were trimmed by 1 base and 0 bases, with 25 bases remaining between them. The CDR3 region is CASSQGMPGIQLGSSYNEQFF. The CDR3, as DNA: TGCGCCAGCAGCCAAGGTATGCCCGGGATCCAATTGGGAAGCTCCTACAATGAGCAGTTCTTC.

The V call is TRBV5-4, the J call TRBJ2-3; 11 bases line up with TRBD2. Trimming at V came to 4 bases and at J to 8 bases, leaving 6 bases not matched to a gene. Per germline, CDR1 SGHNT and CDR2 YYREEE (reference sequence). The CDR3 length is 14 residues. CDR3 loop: CASSPTSGGGTQYF. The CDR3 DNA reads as TGTGCCAGCAGCCCCACTAGCGGGGGTGGTACGCAGTATTTT.

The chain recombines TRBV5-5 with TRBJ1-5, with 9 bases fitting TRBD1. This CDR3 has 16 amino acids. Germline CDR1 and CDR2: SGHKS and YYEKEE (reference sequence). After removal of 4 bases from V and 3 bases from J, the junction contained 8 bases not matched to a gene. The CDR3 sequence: CASSPLDRGVNQPQHF. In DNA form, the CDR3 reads TGTGCCAGCAGCCCATTGGACAGGGGCGTCAATCAGCCCCAGCATTTT.

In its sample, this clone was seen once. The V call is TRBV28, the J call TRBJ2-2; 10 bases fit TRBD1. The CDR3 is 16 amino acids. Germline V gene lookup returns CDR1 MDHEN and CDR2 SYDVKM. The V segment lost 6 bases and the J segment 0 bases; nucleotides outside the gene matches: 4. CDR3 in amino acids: CASRMGQGPNTGELFF. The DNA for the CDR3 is TGTGCCAGCAGGATGGGACAGGGGCCGAACACCGGGGAGCTGTTTTTT.

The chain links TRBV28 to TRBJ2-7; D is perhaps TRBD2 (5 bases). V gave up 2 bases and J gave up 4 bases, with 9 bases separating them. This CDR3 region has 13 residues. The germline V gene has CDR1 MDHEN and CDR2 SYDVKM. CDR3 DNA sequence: TGTGCCAGCAGTTTAGGCGGGTTTTACGAGCAGTACTTC. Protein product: CASSLGGFYEQYF.

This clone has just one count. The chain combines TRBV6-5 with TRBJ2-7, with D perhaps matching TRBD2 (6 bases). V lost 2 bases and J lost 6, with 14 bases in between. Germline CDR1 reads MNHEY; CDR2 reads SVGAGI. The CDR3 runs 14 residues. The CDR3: CASSYGGSVTEQYF. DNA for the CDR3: TGTGCCAGCAGTTACGGGGGGTCGGTGACCGAGCAGTACTTC.

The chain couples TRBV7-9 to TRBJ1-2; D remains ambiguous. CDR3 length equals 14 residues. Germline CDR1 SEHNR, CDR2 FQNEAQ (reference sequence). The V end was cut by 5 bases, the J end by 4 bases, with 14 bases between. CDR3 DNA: TGTGCCAGCAGCCGAACGCGAAGCTTCTATGGCTACACCTTC. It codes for CASSRTRSFYGYTF.

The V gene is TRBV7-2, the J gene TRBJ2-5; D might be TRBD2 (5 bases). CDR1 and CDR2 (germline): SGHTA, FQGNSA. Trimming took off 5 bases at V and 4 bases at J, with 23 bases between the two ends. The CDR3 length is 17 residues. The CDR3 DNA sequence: TGTGCCAGCAGCCCCGGCGGAGGCCGACTGGTTGGAGAGACCCAGTACTTC. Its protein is CASSPGGGRLVGETQYF.

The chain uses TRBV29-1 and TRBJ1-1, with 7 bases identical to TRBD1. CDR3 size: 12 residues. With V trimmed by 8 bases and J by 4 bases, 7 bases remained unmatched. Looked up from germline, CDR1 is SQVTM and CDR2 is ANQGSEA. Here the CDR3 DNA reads TGCAGCACGGACCCAGGGGGCACTGAAGCTTTCTTT. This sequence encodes CSTDPGGTEAFF.

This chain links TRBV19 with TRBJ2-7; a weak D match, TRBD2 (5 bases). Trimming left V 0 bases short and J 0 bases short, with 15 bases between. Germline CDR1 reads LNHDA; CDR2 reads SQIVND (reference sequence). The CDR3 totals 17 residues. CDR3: CASSIDLRRVHSYEQYF. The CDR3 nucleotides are TGTGCCAGTAGTATAGATCTTCGGCGGGTCCACTCCTACGAGCAGTACTTC.

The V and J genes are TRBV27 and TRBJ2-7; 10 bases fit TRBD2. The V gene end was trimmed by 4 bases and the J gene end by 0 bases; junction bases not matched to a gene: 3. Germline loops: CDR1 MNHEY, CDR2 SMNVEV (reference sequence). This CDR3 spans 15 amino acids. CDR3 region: CASSSSGGSSYEQYF. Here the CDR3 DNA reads TGTGCCAGCAGTTCTAGCGGGGGATCCTCCTACGAGCAGTACTTC.

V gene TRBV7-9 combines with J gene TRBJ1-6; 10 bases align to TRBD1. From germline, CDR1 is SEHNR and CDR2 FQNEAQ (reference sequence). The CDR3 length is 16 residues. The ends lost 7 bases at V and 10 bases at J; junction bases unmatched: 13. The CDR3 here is CASTPPGTGDRSPLHF. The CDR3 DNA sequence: TGTGCCAGCACCCCTCCCGGGACAGGGGACAGGTCACCCCTCCACTTT.